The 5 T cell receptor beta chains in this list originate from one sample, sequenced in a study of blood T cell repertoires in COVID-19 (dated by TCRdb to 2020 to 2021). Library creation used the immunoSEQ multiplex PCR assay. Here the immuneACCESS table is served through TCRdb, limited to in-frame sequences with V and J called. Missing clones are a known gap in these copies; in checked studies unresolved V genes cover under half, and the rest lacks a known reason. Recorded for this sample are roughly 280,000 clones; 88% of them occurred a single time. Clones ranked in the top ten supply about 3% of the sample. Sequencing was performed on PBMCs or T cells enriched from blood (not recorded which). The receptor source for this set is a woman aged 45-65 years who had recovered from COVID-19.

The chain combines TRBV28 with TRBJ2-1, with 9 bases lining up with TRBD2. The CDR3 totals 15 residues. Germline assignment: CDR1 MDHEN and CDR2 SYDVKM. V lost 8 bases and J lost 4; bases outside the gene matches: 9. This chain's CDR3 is CASGLAGAFYNEQFF. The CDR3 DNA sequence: TGTGCCAGCGGGTTAGCGGGGGCGTTTTACAATGAGCAGTTCTTC.

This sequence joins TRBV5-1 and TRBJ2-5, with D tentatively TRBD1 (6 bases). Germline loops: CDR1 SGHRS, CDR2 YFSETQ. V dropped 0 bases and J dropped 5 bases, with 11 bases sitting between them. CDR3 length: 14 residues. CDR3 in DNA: TGCGCCAGCAGCTTGGTTCCAGGGGTGGAGACCCAGTACTTC. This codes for CASSLVPGVETQYF.

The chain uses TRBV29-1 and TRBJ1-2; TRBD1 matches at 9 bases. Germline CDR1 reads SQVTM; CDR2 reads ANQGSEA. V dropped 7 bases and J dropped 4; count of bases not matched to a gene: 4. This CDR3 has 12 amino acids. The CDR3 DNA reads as TGCAGCGCAGAGACAGGGGGCTATGGCTACACCTTC. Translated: CSAETGGYGYTF.

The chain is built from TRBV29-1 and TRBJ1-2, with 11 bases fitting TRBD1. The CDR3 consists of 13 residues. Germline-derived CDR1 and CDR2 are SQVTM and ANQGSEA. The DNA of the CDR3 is TGCAGTGCATACGGACAGGGGGCTAATGGCTACACCTTC. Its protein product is CSAYGQGANGYTF.

The CDR3 DNA sequence: TGTGCCAGCACCCAACCCCGGGGGGTTTTGGGCACTGAAGCTTTCTTT. Translated, it gives CASTQPRGVLGTEAFF. The rearrangement uses TRBV28 and TRBJ1-1; D may be TRBD1 (5 bases). The CDR3 covers 16 residues. Trimming pared 7 bases from V and 4 bases from J, leaving 22 bases between. From germline, CDR1 is MDHEN and CDR2 SYDVKM.